A single sample gave rise to the 26 T cell receptor beta chains below, sequenced in a study of blood T cell repertoires in COVID-19. Using immunoSEQ multiplex PCR, the repertoire was profiled, and TCRdb retains in-frame clones only, with some absent. The data show about 260,000 clones, about 88% seen once. Sequencing was done on a sample of PBMCs or T cells enriched from blood (not recorded which). These receptors were collected from a woman aged 50 to 60 who had recovered from COVID-19.

This clone showed up just a few times. The rearrangement joins TRBV7-8 to TRBJ1-2, with a tentative D call TRBD1 (6 bases). CDR1 is SGHVS, CDR2 FQNEAQ, per germline. V was cut by 0 bases and J by 5 bases, with 16 bases left in between. The CDR3 length is 16 residues. CDR3 protein: CASSLAGTGSSYGYTF. The CDR3 bases are TGTGCCAGCAGCTTAGCGGGTACAGGGAGTTCTTATGGCTACACCTTC.

This clone was seen a single time. This chain connects TRBV6-5 to TRBJ1-5, with TRBD1 identical over 8 bases. The CDR3 has 15 amino acids. Germline CDR1 and CDR2: MNHEY and SVGAGI. Trimming removed 5 bases from V and 4 bases from J; junction bases left unmatched: 7. The CDR3: CASSQQGVGNQPQHF. For the CDR3, the DNA is TGTGCCAGCAGTCAACAGGGGGTTGGAAATCAGCCCCAGCATTTT.

The chain combines TRBV28 with TRBJ1-1, with 9 bases fitting TRBD1. The CDR3 sequence is 15 residues long. The junction had 5 bases not matched to a gene; V was cut back by 5 bases and J by 1 base. Germline CDR1 MDHEN, CDR2 SYDVKM. The CDR3 region has the DNA TGTGCCAGCAGTAAACAGGGGGCTGGGAACACTGAAGCTTTCTTT. Protein product: CASSKQGAGNTEAFF.

The chain is built from TRBV11-2 and TRBJ2-7; 7 nucleotides match TRBD2. V was pared by 1 base and J by 0 bases, with 12 bases of the junction left unmatched. Per the germline V gene, CDR1 is SGHAT and CDR2 is FQNNGV. This CDR3 spans 18 amino acids. Written as DNA, the CDR3 is TGTGCCAGCAGCTTAGGGTTAACCCGCGGGAGAAGCTCCTACGAGCAGTACTTC. Translated, it gives CASSLGLTRGRSSYEQYF.

V and J are TRBV28 and TRBJ2-7, with D tentatively TRBD1 (5 bases). Trimming removed 6 bases from V and 4 bases from J, with 10 bases in between. The CDR3 is made up of 12 amino acids. CDR1 MDHEN and CDR2 SYDVKM come from the germline V gene. Here the CDR3 DNA reads TGTGCCAGCAGCCTTAGACAGTACGAGCAGTACTTC. This codes for CASSLRQYEQYF. The whole variable domain, remainder taken from reference TRBV28 and TRBJ2-7, is DVKVTQSSRYLVKRTGEKVFLECVQDMDHENMFWYRQDPGLGLRLIYFSYDVKMKEKGDIPEGYSVSREKKERFSLILESASTNQTSMYLCASSLRQYEQYFGPGTRLTVT.

The chain has TRBV11-2 and TRBJ2-1, with unresolved D. Germline assignment: CDR1 SGHAT and CDR2 FQNNGV. Between the trimmed V and J ends, which lost 5 bases and 5 bases, there was a span of 4 bases. This CDR3 is 11 amino acids long. The CDR3 sequence is CASSPNNEQFF. The CDR3 DNA follows: TGTGCCAGCAGCCCCAACAATGAGCAGTTCTTC.

The rearrangement joins TRBV27 to TRBJ1-5, with 7 bases lining up with TRBD1. The CDR3 is made up of 15 amino acids. Per germline, CDR1 MNHEY and CDR2 SMNVEV (reference sequence). V shed 0 bases and J 5 bases; nucleotides not matched to a gene: 4. As DNA, the CDR3 is TGTGCCAGCAGTTTATCAGGGGGCGAGGATCAGCCCCAGCATTTT. Its translation is CASSLSGGEDQPQHF.

This chain connects TRBV9 to TRBJ1-5; 7 bases agree with TRBD1. The CDR3 covers 14 residues. J was trimmed by 6 bases and V by 3 bases; bases with no gene match: 6. Germline CDR1 and CDR2: SGDLS and YYNGEE. The CDR3 nucleotides are TGTGCCAGCAGCGCGGCGACAGGGACTCAGCCCCAGCATTTT. Its protein product is CASSAATGTQPQHF. Using reference TRBV9 and TRBJ1-5 for the parts outside the CDR3, the full variable domain is DSGVTQTPKHLITATGQRVTLRCSPRSGDLSVYWYQQSLDQGLQFLIQYYNGEERAKGNILERFSAQQFPDLHSELNLSSLELGDSALYFCASSAATGTQPQHFGDGTRLSIL.

V and J are TRBV7-9 and TRBJ1-1, with D hard to call. V was pared by 3 bases and J by 8 bases, with 19 bases between. The CDR3 is made up of 15 amino acids. The germline gives CDR1 SEHNR, CDR2 FQNEAQ (reference sequence). CDR3 protein: CASSFSSRRGPEAFF. CDR3 DNA: TGTGCCAGCAGCTTCTCGTCGAGACGCGGCCCCGAAGCTTTCTTT.

The chain is built from TRBV7-2 and TRBJ2-6; TRBD2 matches 8 bases. Trimming removed 5 bases from V and 3 bases from J; junction bases left unmatched: 15. CDR3 length equals 19 residues. Looked up from germline, CDR1 is SGHTA and CDR2 is FQGNSA. The CDR3 nucleotides are TGTGCCAGCAGCAGCCTCTTCGGGGGGGGCTCCAGTGGGGCCAACGTCCTGACTTTC. Encoded protein: CASSSLFGGGSSGANVLTF.

This clone has only one observation. The rearrangement joins TRBV28 to TRBJ2-5, with unresolved D. Trimming left V 0 bases short and J 2 bases short, with 7 bases between. CDR3 size: 14 residues. Per the germline V gene, CDR1 is MDHEN and CDR2 is SYDVKM. The CDR3 spells CASSLWALQETQYF. For the CDR3, the DNA is TGTGCCAGCAGTTTATGGGCCTTACAAGAGACCCAGTACTTC.

This clone has only one observation. CDR3 sequence (DNA): TGTGCCATCAGTGATTCGGGAGTTAGCACAGATACGCAGTATTTT. Translating gives CAISDSGVSTDTQYF. The rearrangement uses TRBV10-3 and TRBJ2-3, with D possibly matching TRBD2 (6 bases). V dropped 3 bases and J dropped 0 bases, with 10 bases sitting between them. The CDR3 runs 15 residues. Germline lookup yields CDR1 ENHRY and CDR2 SYGVKD.

The V and J genes are TRBV25-1 and TRBJ2-7; 11 nucleotides match TRBD2. The CDR3 is 13 amino acids. The junction had 0 bases not matched to a gene; V was cut back by 8 bases and J by 0 bases. The V gene's germline CDR1 is MGHDK and CDR2 SYGVNS. The CDR3 loop is CASGLAGSYEQYF. As DNA, the CDR3 is TGTGCCAGCGGACTAGCGGGCTCCTACGAGCAGTACTTC.

The rearrangement links TRBV5-1 to TRBJ2-3, with a weak D call TRBD2 (6 bases). The CDR3 spans 16 residues. CDR1 and CDR2 (germline): SGHRS, YFSETQ. V was clipped by 1 base and J by 0 bases, with 12 bases between them. This CDR3 reads CASSLITSTSTDTQYF. CDR3 DNA: TGCGCCAGCAGCTTGATCACTAGCACTAGCACAGATACGCAGTATTTT. The full variable domain, rest sourced from reference TRBV5-1 and TRBJ2-3, is KAGVTQTPRYLIKTRGQQVTLSCSPISGHRSVSWYQQTPGQGLQFLFEYFSETQRNKGNFPGRFSGRQFSNSRSEMNVSTLELGDSALYLCASSLITSTSTDTQYFGPGTRLTVL.

This clone was seen a few times. J is TRBJ2-7 and V is TRBV6-6, with a tentative D call TRBD1 (6 bases). Germline-derived CDR1 and CDR2 are MNHNY and SVGAGI (reference sequence). The CDR3 is 12 amino acids. The V and J ends lost 5 bases and 6 bases respectively, with 11 bases between them. The CDR3 loop reads CASSNTGPEQYF. CDR3 coding DNA: TGTGCCAGCAGTAACACAGGGCCCGAGCAGTACTTC.

The rearrangement joins TRBV7-9 to TRBJ1-2; the D gene is possibly TRBD1 (6 bases). The V and J ends lost 4 bases and 3 bases respectively, with 21 bases between them. The CDR3 has 17 residues. Germline V gene sequence: CDR1 SEHNR, CDR2 FQNEAQ (reference sequence). The CDR3: CASSSHKKPKGDYGYTF. The CDR3, as DNA: TGTGCCAGCAGCTCCCATAAGAAACCTAAGGGGGACTATGGCTACACCTTC.

This clone came up a few times. This sequence joins TRBV12-3 or TRBV12-4 and TRBJ1-2; unclear D gene. This CDR3 contains 12 residues. V was shortened by 6 bases and J by 8 bases, with 13 bases between the two germline ends. CDR3 bases: TGTGCCAGCAGCCCAGACACCGGAGGCTACACCTTC. Its translation is CASSPDTGGYTF.

The CDR3 DNA reads as TGTGCCAGCAGCTTGGAGGTTCCGGGGATTACTGAAGCTTTCTTT. Protein: CASSLEVPGITEAFF. The rearrangement uses TRBV5-5 and TRBJ1-1; D is uncertain. The length of the CDR3 is 15 residues. With 0 bases removed from V and 5 bases from J, the gap between germline ends came to 14 bases. CDR1 SGHKS and CDR2 YYEKEE come from the germline V gene (reference sequence).

V usage is TRBV4-2 and J usage is TRBJ2-1, with D perhaps TRBD2 (6 bases). CDR3 length equals 13 residues. V lost 3 bases to trimming and J lost 6 bases, with 9 bases between them. Per germline, CDR1 LGHNA and CDR2 YNFKEQ. The CDR3 nucleotides read TGTGCCAGCAGCCACCGCGGGATCAATGAGCAGTTCTTC. This translates into CASSHRGINEQFF.

The chain has TRBV28 and TRBJ2-5, with 10 positions matching TRBD2. The CDR3 is 15 residues long. The germline CDR1 and CDR2 sequences are MDHEN and SYDVKM. V lost 6 bases and J lost 4; bases outside the gene matches: 8. The CDR3 DNA reads as TGTGCCAGCAGCCTCGGGGCTAGCGGGAGAGAGACCCAGTACTTC. Residues: CASSLGASGRETQYF.

The V call is TRBV6-5, the J call TRBJ1-1; D perhaps matches TRBD1 (6 bases). The ends were cut back, 4 bases at V and 6 bases at J, with 12 bases in the middle. CDR3 length: 13 residues. From germline, CDR1 is MNHEY and CDR2 SVGAGI. The CDR3 loop reads CASSSTGYAEAFF. The CDR3 DNA reads as TGTGCCAGCAGTTCCACAGGGTATGCTGAAGCTTTCTTT.

This clone was counted a few times. The CDR3 DNA follows: TGTGCCAGCAGCGACGGGTTAACGAACCTGAACACTGAAGCTTTCTTT. Its protein product is CASSDGLTNLNTEAFF. The V and J genes are TRBV5-6 and TRBJ1-1; no reliable D call. V lost 4 bases, J lost 0 bases, and 16 bases lay in between. This CDR3 contains 16 residues. Germline V gene data show CDR1 as SGHDT and CDR2 as YYEEEE.

The chain carries TRBV7-9 and TRBJ2-7, with 9 bases that match TRBD1. The germline CDR1 and CDR2 sequences are SEHNR and FQNEAQ (reference sequence). This CDR3 is 17 amino acids long. With V trimmed by 5 bases and J by 1 base, 12 bases remained unmatched. The CDR3 nucleotides are TGTGCCAGCAGCCCGAGAAGCCCCGGGACAGGGTCCTACGAGCAGTACTTC. Residues: CASSPRSPGTGSYEQYF. Together with reference TRBV7-9 and TRBJ2-7, the CDR3 gives the full variable domain: DTGVSQNPRHKITKRGQNVTFRCDPISEHNRLYWYRQTLGQGPEFLTYFQNEAQLEKSRLLSDRFSAERPKGSFSTLEIQRTEQGDSAMYLCASSPRSPGTGSYEQYFGPGTRLTVT.

The gene calls are TRBV5-1 and TRBJ2-3, with 13 bases aligning to TRBD2. CDR3 length: 17 amino acids. CDR1 and CDR2 (germline): SGHRS, YFSETQ. With 4 bases clipped from V and 3 bases from J, the junction kept 8 bases outside the gene matches. In nucleotides, the CDR3 is TGCGCCAGCAGCGAAAGGACTAGCGGGAGTCGGACAGATACGCAGTATTTT. Translation: CASSERTSGSRTDTQYF.

The gene calls are TRBV6-5 and TRBJ1-2, with 7 bases matching TRBD1. The CDR3 is 13 residues long. Germline values: CDR1 MNHEY, CDR2 SVGAGI. Germline trimming cut 9 bases from V and 5 bases from J; bases unmatched to any gene: 9. Here the CDR3 reads CASDNRGFYGYTF. CDR3 coding DNA: TGTGCCAGTGATAACAGGGGATTTTATGGCTACACCTTC.

This chain joins TRBV6-5 and TRBJ1-2; D not certain. This CDR3 is 13 amino acids long. V lost 0 bases and J lost 8, with 10 bases in between. CDR1 and CDR2 (germline): MNHEY, SVGAGI. CDR3: CASSYSRIGGYTF. The CDR3 DNA follows: TGTGCCAGCAGTTACTCTAGGATCGGGGGCTACACCTTC.